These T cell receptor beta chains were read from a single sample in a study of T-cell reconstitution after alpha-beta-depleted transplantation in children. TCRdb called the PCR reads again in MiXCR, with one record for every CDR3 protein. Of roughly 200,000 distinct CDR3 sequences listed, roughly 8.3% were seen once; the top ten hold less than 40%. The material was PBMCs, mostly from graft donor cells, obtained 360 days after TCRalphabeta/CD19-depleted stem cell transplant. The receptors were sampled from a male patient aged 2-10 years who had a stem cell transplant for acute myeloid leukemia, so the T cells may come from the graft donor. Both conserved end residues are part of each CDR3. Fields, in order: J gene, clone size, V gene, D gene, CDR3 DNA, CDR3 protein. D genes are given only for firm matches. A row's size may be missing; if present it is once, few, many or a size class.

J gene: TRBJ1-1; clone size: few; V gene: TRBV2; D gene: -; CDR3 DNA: TGTGCCAGCAGTGTCCGGACAGTAAACACTGAAGCTTTCTTT; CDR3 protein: CASSVRTVNTEAFF
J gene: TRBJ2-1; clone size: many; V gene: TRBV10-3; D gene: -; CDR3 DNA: TGTGCCATCACATCGGAGAGCTCCTACAATGAGCAGTTCTTC; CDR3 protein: CAITSESSYNEQFF
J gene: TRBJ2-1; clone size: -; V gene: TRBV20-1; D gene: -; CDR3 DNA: TGCAGTGCTAGTCCGCGAGGCTCCTACAATGAGCAGTTCTTC; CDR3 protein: CSASPRGSYNEQFF
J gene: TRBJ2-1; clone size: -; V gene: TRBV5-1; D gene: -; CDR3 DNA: TGCGCCAGCAGCACAGACTCGAGACCCGGTCCGGATGAGCAGTTCTTC; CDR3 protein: CASSTDSRPGPDEQFF
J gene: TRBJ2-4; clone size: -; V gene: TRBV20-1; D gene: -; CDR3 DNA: TGCAGTGCTACCGGACCATTAGCCAAAAACATTCAGTACTTC; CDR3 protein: CSATGPLAKNIQYF
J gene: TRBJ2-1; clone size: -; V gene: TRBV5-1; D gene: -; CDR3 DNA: TGCGCCAGCAGCTTTGGCTTTTCAAGCTCCTACAATGAGCAGTTCTTC; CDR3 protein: CASSFGFSSSYNEQFF
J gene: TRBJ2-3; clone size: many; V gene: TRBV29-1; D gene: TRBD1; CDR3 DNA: TGCAGCAAAAGACAGGGTGGTACAGATACGCAGTATTTT; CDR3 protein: CSKRQGGTDTQYF
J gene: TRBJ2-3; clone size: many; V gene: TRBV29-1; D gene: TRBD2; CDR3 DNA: TGCAGCGGGCGGACTAGCGGCACAGATACGCAGTATTTT; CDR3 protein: CSGRTSGTDTQYF
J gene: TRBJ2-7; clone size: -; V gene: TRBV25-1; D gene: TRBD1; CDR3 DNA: TGTGCCAGCAGTCGTCCGGGACAGGGGTTCTACGAGCAGTACTTC; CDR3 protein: CASSRPGQGFYEQYF
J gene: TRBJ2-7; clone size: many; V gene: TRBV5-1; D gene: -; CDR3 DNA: TGCGCCAGCAGCTTCGTAGAAGGGGCCTACGAGCAGTACTTC; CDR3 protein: CASSFVEGAYEQYF
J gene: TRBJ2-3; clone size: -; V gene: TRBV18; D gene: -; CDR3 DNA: TGTGCCAGCTCACCCGGACCTTCGGAGGATACGCAGTATTTT; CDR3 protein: CASSPGPSEDTQYF
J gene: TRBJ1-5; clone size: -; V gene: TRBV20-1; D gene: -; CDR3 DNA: TGCAGTGCTAGACCCGGGACTTTCAATCAGCCCCAGCATTTT; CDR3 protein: CSARPGTFNQPQHF
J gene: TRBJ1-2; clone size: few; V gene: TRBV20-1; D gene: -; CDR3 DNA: TGCAGTGCTAGAGATCCGGGGAGGAGCTATGGCTACACCTTC; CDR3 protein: CSARDPGRSYGYTF
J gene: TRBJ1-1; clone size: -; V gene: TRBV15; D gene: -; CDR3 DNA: TGTGCCACCAGCAGAGATCAAAAGGGCGGCACTGAAGCTTTCTTT; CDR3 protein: CATSRDQKGGTEAFF
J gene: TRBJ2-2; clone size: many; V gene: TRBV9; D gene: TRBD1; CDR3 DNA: TGTGCCAGCAGCGAACGACAGGGGGCGAACACCGGGGAGCTGTTTTTT; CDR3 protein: CASSERQGANTGELFF
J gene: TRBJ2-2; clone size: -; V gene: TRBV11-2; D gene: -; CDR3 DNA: TGTGCCAGCAGCTTATCCGGGGTGGCAACCGGGGAGCTGTTTTTT; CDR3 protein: CASSLSGVATGELFF
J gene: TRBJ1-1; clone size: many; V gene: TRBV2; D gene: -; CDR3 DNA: TGTGCCAGCCTGTTCTTTACCATGAACACTGAAGCTTTCTTT; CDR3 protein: CASLFFTMNTEAFF
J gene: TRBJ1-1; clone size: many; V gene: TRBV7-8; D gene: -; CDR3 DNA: TGTGCCAGCAGCTTAGGTACAGGAGGGAACACTGAAGCTTTCTTT; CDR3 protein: CASSLGTGGNTEAFF
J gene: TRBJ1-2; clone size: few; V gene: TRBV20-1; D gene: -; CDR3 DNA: TGCAGTGCTAGTAGGGCCACAAACTATGGCTACACCTTC; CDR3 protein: CSASRATNYGYTF
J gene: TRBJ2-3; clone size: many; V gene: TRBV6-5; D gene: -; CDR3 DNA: TGTGCCAGCAGTTACCGGGGAGGTCTTAGCACAGATACGCAGTATTTT; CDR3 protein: CASSYRGGLSTDTQYF
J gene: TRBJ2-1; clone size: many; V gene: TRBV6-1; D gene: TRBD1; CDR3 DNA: TGTGCCAGCAGAGACAGGGACTACAATGAGCAGTTCTTC; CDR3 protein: CASRDRDYNEQFF
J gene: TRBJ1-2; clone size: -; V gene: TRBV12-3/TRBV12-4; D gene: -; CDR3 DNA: TGTGCCAGCATTCGAACCCTGGGGTTCGGTGGCTACACCTTC; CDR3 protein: CASIRTLGFGGYTF
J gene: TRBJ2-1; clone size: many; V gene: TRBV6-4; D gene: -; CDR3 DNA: TGTGCCAGCAGTGAGGGCCACTTCTCGGCGACAAATGAGCAGTTCTTC; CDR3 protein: CASSEGHFSATNEQFF
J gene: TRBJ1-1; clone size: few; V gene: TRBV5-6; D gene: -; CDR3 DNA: TGTGCCAGCAGCTTTGGGGGAAGGATCGAGAGTATGAACACTGAAGCTTTCTTT; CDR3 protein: CASSFGGRIESMNTEAFF
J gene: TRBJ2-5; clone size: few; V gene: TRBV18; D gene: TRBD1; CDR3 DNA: TGTGCCAGCTCACGCTCGACAGGGTCCCAAGAGACCCAGTACTTC; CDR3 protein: CASSRSTGSQETQYF
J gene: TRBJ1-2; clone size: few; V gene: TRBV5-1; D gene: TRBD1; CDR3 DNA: TGCGCCAGCAGCCCGGGACAGGAGTGGTATGGCTACACCTTC; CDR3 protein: CASSPGQEWYGYTF
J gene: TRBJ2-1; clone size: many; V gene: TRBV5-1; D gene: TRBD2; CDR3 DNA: TGCGCCAGCAGCACCGGTAGCGGGACTGTGTACAATGAGCAGTTCTTC; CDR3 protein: CASSTGSGTVYNEQFF
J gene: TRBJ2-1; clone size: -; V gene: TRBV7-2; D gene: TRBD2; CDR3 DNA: TGTGCCAGCAGCTTGGGAGGGTCCCTCTACAATGAGCAGTTCTTC; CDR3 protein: CASSLGGSLYNEQFF
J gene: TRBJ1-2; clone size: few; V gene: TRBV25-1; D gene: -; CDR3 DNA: TGTGCCAGCAGTGTTGGGAACTTACCCACGTATGGCTACACCTTC; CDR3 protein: CASSVGNLPTYGYTF
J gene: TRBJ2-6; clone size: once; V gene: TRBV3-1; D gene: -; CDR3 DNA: TGTGCCAGCAGCCAGGGAGACCACTCTGGGGCCAACGTCCTGACTTTC; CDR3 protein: CASSQGDHSGANVLTF
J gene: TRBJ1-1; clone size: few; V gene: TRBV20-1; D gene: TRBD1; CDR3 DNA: TGCAGTGCTAGAGTCCCGGGACAGGGATTCATGAACACTGAAGCTTTCTTT; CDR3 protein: CSARVPGQGFMNTEAFF
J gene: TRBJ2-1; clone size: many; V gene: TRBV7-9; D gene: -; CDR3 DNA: TGTGCCAGCAGTTTCGACCAGAATGAGCAGTTCTTC; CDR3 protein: CASSFDQNEQFF
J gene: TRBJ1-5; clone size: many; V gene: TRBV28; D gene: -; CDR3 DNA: TGTGCCAGCAGGGAATTGAATCAGCCCCAGCATTTT; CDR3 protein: CASRELNQPQHF
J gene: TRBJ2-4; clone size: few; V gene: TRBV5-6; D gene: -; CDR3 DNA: TGTGCCAGCAGCTTGAGAGGGAGTCTAGCCAAAAACATTCAGTACTTC; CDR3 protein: CASSLRGSLAKNIQYF
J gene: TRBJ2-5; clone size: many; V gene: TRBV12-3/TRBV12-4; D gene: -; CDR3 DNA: TGTGCCAGCAGTTTGAACTGGGAAGAGACCCAGTACTTC; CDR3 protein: CASSLNWEETQYF
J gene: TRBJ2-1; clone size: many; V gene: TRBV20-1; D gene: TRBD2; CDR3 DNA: TGCAGTGCTGGGGCGACTAGCGATGAGCAGTTCTTC; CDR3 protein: CSAGATSDEQFF
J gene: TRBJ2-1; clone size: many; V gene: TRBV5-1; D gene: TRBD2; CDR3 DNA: TGCGCCAGCAGGCCCGGGACTAGCGGTCACAATGAGCAGTTCTTC; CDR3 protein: CASRPGTSGHNEQFF
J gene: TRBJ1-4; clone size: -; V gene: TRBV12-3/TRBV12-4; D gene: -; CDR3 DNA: TGTGCCAGCAACAACGGGAGGGTCCATGAAAAACTGTTTTTT; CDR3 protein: CASNNGRVHEKLFF
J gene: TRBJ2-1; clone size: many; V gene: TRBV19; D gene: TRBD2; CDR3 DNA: TGTGCCAGTTGGGGAGGGAACAATGAGCAGTTCTTC; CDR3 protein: CASWGGNNEQFF
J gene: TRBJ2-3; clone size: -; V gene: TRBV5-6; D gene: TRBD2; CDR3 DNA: TGTGCCAGCAGCTTGGCTAGCGGGAGAGTGACAGATACGCAGTATTTT; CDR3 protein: CASSLASGRVTDTQYF
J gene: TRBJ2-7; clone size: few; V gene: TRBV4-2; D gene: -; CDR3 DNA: TGTGCCAGCAGCCAAGTCGAGTCGGCGGTAGCCTACGAGCAGTACTTC; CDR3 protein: CASSQVESAVAYEQYF
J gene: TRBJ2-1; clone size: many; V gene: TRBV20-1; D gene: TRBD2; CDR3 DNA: TGCAGTGCTAGTGGGCTAGCGGGGGGGCCTGTTTACAATGAGCAGTTCTTC; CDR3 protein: CSASGLAGGPVYNEQFF
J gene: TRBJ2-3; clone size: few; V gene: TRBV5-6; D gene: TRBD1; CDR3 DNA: TGTGCCAGCAGCTTGGTTGGCAGGGGGCGAGTTTACGATACGCAGTATTTT; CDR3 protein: CASSLVGRGRVYDTQYF
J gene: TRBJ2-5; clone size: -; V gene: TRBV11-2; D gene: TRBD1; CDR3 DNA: TGTGCCAGCAGCTCCAAGGACAGGGCGAGGGGGACCCAGTACTTC; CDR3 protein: CASSSKDRARGTQYF
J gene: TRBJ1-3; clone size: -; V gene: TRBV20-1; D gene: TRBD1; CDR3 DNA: TGCAGTGCTAACAGGGGCTCTGGAAACACCATATATTTT; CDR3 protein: CSANRGSGNTIYF
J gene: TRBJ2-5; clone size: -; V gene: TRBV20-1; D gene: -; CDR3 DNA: TGCAGTGCTGGGACACCGGGTGTTGGCCAGTACTTC; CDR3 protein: CSAGTPGVGQYF
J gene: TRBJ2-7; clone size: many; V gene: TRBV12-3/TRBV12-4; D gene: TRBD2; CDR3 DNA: TGTGCCAGCAGCTTGGAGGGACTAGCGGCTTACGAGCAGTACTTC; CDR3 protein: CASSLEGLAAYEQYF
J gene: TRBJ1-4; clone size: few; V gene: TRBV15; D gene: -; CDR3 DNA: TGTGCCACCAGCAGAACAGGGACGAATGAAAAACTGTTTTTT; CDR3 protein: CATSRTGTNEKLFF
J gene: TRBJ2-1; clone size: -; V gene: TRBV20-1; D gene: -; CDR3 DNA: TGCAGTGCTAACCGGGACTTCGACAATGAGCAGTTCTTC; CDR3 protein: CSANRDFDNEQFF
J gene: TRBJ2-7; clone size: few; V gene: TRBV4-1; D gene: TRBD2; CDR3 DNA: TGCGCCAGCAGCCACACCGGGACTAGCGGAGACTACGAGCAGTACTTC; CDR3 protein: CASSHTGTSGDYEQYF
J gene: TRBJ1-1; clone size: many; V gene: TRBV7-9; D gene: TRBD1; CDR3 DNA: TGTGCCAGCAGTCTAGGGACAGGGATCACTGAAGCTTTCTTT; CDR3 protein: CASSLGTGITEAFF
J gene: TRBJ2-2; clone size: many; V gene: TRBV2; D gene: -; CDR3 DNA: TGTGCCAGCAAGGAAGGGTCGTTTGGCGGGGAGCTGTTTTTT; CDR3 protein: CASKEGSFGGELFF
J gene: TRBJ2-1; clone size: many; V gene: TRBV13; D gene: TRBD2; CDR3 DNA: TGTGCCAGCAGCTCCCGGACTAGCGGGGCCTACAATGAGCAGTTCTTC; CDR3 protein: CASSSRTSGAYNEQFF